This T cell receptor (beta chain) appears in the sequencing data of a study of glioma-infiltrating T cells. The sample holds a few counts of this clonotype. Its antigen is unidentified. The ends lost 6 bases at V and 2 bases at J; junction bases unmatched: 8. CDR3 size: 16 residues. Per germline, CDR1 SNHLY and CDR2 FYNNEI. General observations from the study: Above-expected tissue-blood divergence occurred in all gliomas, most in low-grade ones. CDR3 overlap between tissue and blood was very small.

The iRepertoire nested amplicon-rescue multiplex PCR amplified TCR alpha and beta CDR3s from RNA. For one-step reverse transcription and amplification, roughly 95-450 ng of tissue mRNA or PBMC total RNA was used. MiXCR, run by TCRdb on the multiplex PCR reads, gives a single entry per CDR3 protein. The profile shows 100,000 to 150,000 distinct CDR3 sequences, more than 20% of them singletons. This clonotype was sampled from a human donor with low-grade glioma or glioblastoma, undergoing nonglioma brain surgery, or in good health (not recorded which). What was sequenced was glioma tissue, nonneoplastic brain tissue, or PBMCs (not recorded which). This rearrangement joins TRBV2 to TRBJ1-5; 9 nucleotides line up with TRBD1. CDR3 nucleotides: TGTGCCAGCAGCCCTACAGGGGGCGAGGGCAATCAGCCCCAGCATTTT. The encoded protein is CASSPTGGEGNQPQHF.